These T cell receptor beta chains were read from a single sample in a study of T cell repertoires in cytomegalovirus infection. TCRdb itself ran the reads through MiXCR, one entry per CDR3 protein. Of hundreds of thousands of distinct CDR3 sequences in the sample, roughly 12% were seen once. The sequenced sample was PBMCs. The receptor source for this set is a human donor in good health (CMV status not recorded). Some clones in this sample may be carry-over from other donors' samples. Both conserved end residues are part of each CDR3.

j_call: TRBJ2-7
v_call: TRBV12-3/TRBV12-4
cdr3_aa: CASRALAEQYF

j_call: TRBJ2-1
v_call: TRBV10-3
cdr3_aa: CAISEGQGYNEQFF

j_call: TRBJ1-1
v_call: TRBV7-2
cdr3_aa: CASSLSRVGAEAFF

j_call: TRBJ1-5
v_call: TRBV11-2
cdr3_aa: CASSPILRGGCNQPQHF

j_call: TRBJ1-1
v_call: TRBV20-1
cdr3_aa: CSASPLGRGPAEAFF

j_call: TRBJ1-3
v_call: TRBV6-1
cdr3_aa: CASSYSDGPGNTIYF

j_call: TRBJ2-2
v_call: TRBV6-5
cdr3_aa: CASSRKGLGHPADTGELFF

j_call: TRBJ2-5
v_call: TRBV12-3/TRBV12-4
cdr3_aa: CASSSPAGAQETQYF

j_call: TRBJ2-7
v_call: TRBV7-2
cdr3_aa: CASTILAGQFYEQYF

j_call: TRBJ2-1
v_call: TRBV18
cdr3_aa: CASSPVAGSNNEQFF

j_call: TRBJ1-5
v_call: TRBV19
cdr3_aa: CASSLEDRGSGPQHF

j_call: TRBJ2-1
v_call: TRBV29-1
cdr3_aa: CSVESEQFF

j_call: TRBJ2-1
v_call: TRBV2
cdr3_aa: CASSEEGLKDNEQFF

j_call: TRBJ2-1
v_call: TRBV6-6
cdr3_aa: CASSYSRYNEQFF

j_call: TRBJ2-3
v_call: TRBV24-1
cdr3_aa: CATSDSSRVGTDTQYF

j_call: TRBJ2-4
v_call: TRBV7-3
cdr3_aa: CASSPWRSGENIQYF

j_call: TRBJ2-3
v_call: TRBV5-1
cdr3_aa: CASSPGQGVDTQYF

j_call: TRBJ2-2
v_call: TRBV9
cdr3_aa: CASSVVDRELFF

j_call: TRBJ1-2
v_call: TRBV28
cdr3_aa: CASSLRRVYGYTF

j_call: TRBJ2-5
v_call: TRBV20-1
cdr3_aa: CSATSGVQETQYF

j_call: TRBJ2-7
v_call: TRBV20-1
cdr3_aa: CSAAWVGGGTYEQYF

j_call: TRBJ2-4
v_call: TRBV4-1
cdr3_aa: CASSQVVVNIQYF

j_call: TRBJ2-3
v_call: TRBV7-9
cdr3_aa: CASSLRRGRSSPADTQYF

j_call: TRBJ2-7
v_call: TRBV9
cdr3_aa: CANSHLRASGSYEQYF

j_call: TRBJ1-5
v_call: TRBV19
cdr3_aa: CASSWAVRSNQPQHF